This is a list of T cell receptor beta chains from one sample in a study of beta chain features in type 1 diabetes. Profiled with immunoSEQ multiplex PCR; TCRdb holds only in-frame clones, not every one. The sample yields 350,000 to 400,000 clones, roughly 15% seen once. The sequencing input was naive CD4+ T cells from blood. The receptor source for this set is a woman aged 18-29 years in good health. CDR3s include the opening cysteine and the closing phenylalanine or tryptophan. D genes are given only for firm matches. Only some rows state a clone size, as once, few, many or a class for expanded clones.

d_gene,j_gene,abundance,v_gene,CDR3nt,CDR3aa
-,TRBJ2-1,few,TRBV7-6,TGTGCCAGCAGCTTAAGGGGTTCGGTAATCGATGAGCAGTTCTTC,CASSLRGSVIDEQFF
-,TRBJ2-1,few,TRBV9,TGTGCCAGCAGCGTAGGGGCTAGCGCTTACAATGAGCAGTTCTTC,CASSVGASAYNEQFF
-,TRBJ2-4,few,TRBV7-2,TGTGCCAGCAGCTTAGCGGAGGGCAGGACACAGTACTTC,CASSLAEGRTQYF
-,TRBJ2-7,-,TRBV5-4,TGTGCCAGCACCCCAGACGGGAGAACTTACGAGCAGTACTTC,CASTPDGRTYEQYF
-,TRBJ2-1,-,TRBV29-1,TGCAGCGTAGAACAAGGGGTGGGAGAGCAGTTCTTC,CSVEQGVGEQFF
-,TRBJ1-3,-,TRBV2,TGTGCCAGCAGTGAAGTTGCTGGGAGAGAAAACACCATATATTTT,CASSEVAGRENTIYF
-,TRBJ2-5,-,TRBV7-2,TGTGCCAGCAGCCCCCCCGGGGGAGGAGAGACCCAGTACTTC,CASSPPGGGETQYF
-,TRBJ1-5,-,TRBV30,TGTGCCTGGAGTTCGACTCTTAGCAATCAGCCCCAGCATTTT,CAWSSTLSNQPQHF
TRBD1,TRBJ2-2,-,TRBV11-2,TGTGCCAGCAGCCCTAAACCCGGACAGGGCCCCTCCACCGGGGAGCTGTTTTTT,CASSPKPGQGPSTGELFF
-,TRBJ1-1,-,TRBV6-1,TGTGCCAGCAGTGTCACACAGGGTGGTGAAGCTTTCTTT,CASSVTQGGEAFF
-,TRBJ2-5,-,TRBV15,TGTGCCACCAGCAGAGATCCCCTAAAGGGGGAGACCCAGTACTTC,CATSRDPLKGETQYF
-,TRBJ2-7,-,TRBV29-1,TGCAGCGTTCGAGGACTTTTCTCCTACGAGCAGTACTTC,CSVRGLFSYEQYF
TRBD1,TRBJ1-1,few,TRBV6-6,TGTGCCAGCAGTGCCCGGACAGGGAACACTGAAGCTTTCTTT,CASSARTGNTEAFF
-,TRBJ1-3,few,TRBV30,TGTGCCTGGGAACTTCGCTCTGGAAACACCATATATTTT,CAWELRSGNTIYF
-,TRBJ1-1,-,TRBV27,TGTGCCAGCAGTTTGATGGGCGACACTGAAGCTTTCTTT,CASSLMGDTEAFF
TRBD2,TRBJ2-1,-,TRBV29-1,TGCAGCGTTGGAAAAACTAGCGGGTTCTATGAGCAGTTCTTC,CSVGKTSGFYEQFF
TRBD1,TRBJ2-7,few,TRBV29-1,TGCAGCGTTGAACTGATGGACAGGGTCTCCGAGCAGTACTTC,CSVELMDRVSEQYF
-,TRBJ2-1,once,TRBV5-4,TGTGCCAGCAGCTTGGGTAGCGCGAGCTCCTACAATGAGCAGTTCTTC,CASSLGSASSYNEQFF
TRBD1,TRBJ2-7,-,TRBV2,TGTGCCAGCAGTGGGACAGGGGGCTTCTACGAGCAGTACTTC,CASSGTGGFYEQYF
-,TRBJ2-1,few,TRBV5-1,TGCGCCAGCAGCCTTTTTAGAAATGAGCAGTTCTTC,CASSLFRNEQFF
-,TRBJ2-5,-,TRBV30,TGTGCCTGGAGTGTACTCCAGGGAGGGACCCAGTACTTC,CAWSVLQGGTQYF
-,TRBJ2-5,-,TRBV6-5,TGTGCCAGCAGTGCCCGGGACCAAGAGACCCAGTACTTC,CASSARDQETQYF
TRBD1,TRBJ2-1,-,TRBV19,TGTGCCAGTAGTATCGCACAGGGGGCGATCAATGAGCAGTTCTTC,CASSIAQGAINEQFF
-,TRBJ1-1,few,TRBV29-1,TGCAGCGCTCCGGGGGAGACCACTGAAGCTTTCTTT,CSAPGETTEAFF
TRBD1,TRBJ2-1,-,TRBV7-2,TGTGCCAGCAGTTGGGACAGGTACAATGAGCAGTTCTTC,CASSWDRYNEQFF
-,TRBJ2-1,few,TRBV5-1,TGCGCCAGCAGCTTGGCCGCAGTCTACAATGAGCAGTTCTTC,CASSLAAVYNEQFF
TRBD2,TRBJ2-1,few,TRBV6-5,TGTGCCAGCAGGCGCAGCGGGAGGAGGAATGAGCAGTTCTTC,CASRRSGRRNEQFF
TRBD1,TRBJ2-7,few,TRBV5-1,TGCGCCAGCAGCCAACCGGGACAGGGGAGCTCCTACGAGCAGTACTTC,CASSQPGQGSSYEQYF
-,TRBJ2-2,-,TRBV9,TGTGCCAGCAGCGTAAGGAGAGACACCGGGGAGCTGTTTTTT,CASSVRRDTGELFF
-,TRBJ2-7,-,TRBV18,TGTGCCAGCTCACTCAGGGTGGACGAGCAGTACTTC,CASSLRVDEQYF
TRBD2,TRBJ2-1,-,TRBV11-1,TGTGCCGGCAAGTCAGCGGGATCCTACAATGAGCAGTTCTTC,CAGKSAGSYNEQFF
TRBD2,TRBJ2-6,few,TRBV7-3,TGTGCCAGCAGCTTAGCGGGAGCTGGTCTCTCTGGGGCCAACGTCCTGACTTTC,CASSLAGAGLSGANVLTF
-,TRBJ1-2,few,TRBV7-3,TGTGCCAGCAGCCTAAACGAAGGTGTCGGGGGCTACACCTTC,CASSLNEGVGGYTF
-,TRBJ1-5,-,TRBV6-6,TGTGCCAGCAGTCTGGACAGTAGCAATCAGCCCCAGCATTTT,CASSLDSSNQPQHF
TRBD2,TRBJ2-1,few,TRBV9,TGTGCCAGCAGCGTAGAGGGACTAGCGGGAGTCTCTCAGTTCTTC,CASSVEGLAGVSQFF
TRBD2,TRBJ2-5,few,TRBV19,TGTGCCAGTAGGAGGACTAGCGGGAGAGGATGGGAGACCCAGTACTTC,CASRRTSGRGWETQYF